This T cell receptor (beta chain) was documented in a study of blood T cell repertoires in COVID-19. Study-level background: Samples representing acute and convalescent COVID-19 were sourced from the United States, Italy and Spain. PBMCs, B-cell-depleted T cells, or T cells provided the cDNA or gDNA that made up the material.

This clone was counted many times. Different DNA sequences within this sample yield the same CDR3. Data came from immunoSEQ multiplex PCR; TCRdb stores just in-frame clones and leaves some out. Of some 250,000 clones listed, around 85% are singletons. Trimming removed 8 bases from V and 0 bases from J, with 8 bases in between. CDR3 length equals 12 residues. Germline-derived CDR1 and CDR2 are MNHEY and SVGAGI. In Seattle, patients joined the study during active infection and were tracked longitudinally. V gene TRBV6-5 combines with J gene TRBJ2-7; D unclear. The origin of this receptor is a woman aged 30 to 39 with COVID-19, enrolled during active disease. The specimen sequenced was peripheral blood. CDR3 sequence (DNA): TGTGCCAGCGGCCCACACTCCTACGAGCAGTACTTC. Protein sequence: CASGPHSYEQYF.